The source of this T cell receptor (beta chain) is a study of T cell clonotyping in hematopoietic cell transplantation. Only in-frame clones appear in the TCRdb table, and some are missing; sequencing was by immunoSEQ multiplex PCR. The table has around 25,000 clones, more than 65% seen once. J lost 0 bases, V lost 6 bases, and 4 bases had no gene match. Per the germline V gene, CDR1 is MNHEY and CDR2 is SVGAGI. The CDR3 has 15 amino acids. This clone occurred a few times. Time point specified: recipient sample about 28 days before transplant, after cytoreduction. The rearrangement joins TRBV6-5 to TRBJ2-3; 9 bases align to TRBD2. The clonotype comes from a woman aged 60-70 years with acute myeloid leukemia. Some clones in this sample may be carry-over from other donors' samples. Here the sequenced sample was peripheral blood mononuclear cells, taken before stem cell transplant. The CDR3 region is CASSGTSSSTDTQYF. The CDR3 region has the DNA TGTGCCAGCAGCGGGACTAGCTCTAGCACAGATACGCAGTATTTT.